This TCR beta chain was sequenced in a study of blood T cell repertoires in COVID-19 (dated by TCRdb to 2018 to 2020). In terms of the full investigation: Samples from collaborators originated in the United States, Italy and Spain and spanned both the acute and convalescent phases of COVID-19. Where available, HLA class I and class II types were taken from metadata supplied by the sample provider and were not determined by assay-based typing. The dataset comprised deeply sampled blood TCRbeta repertoires from subjects exposed to, actively infected with, or recovered from COVID-19. Samples were obtained from the ongoing ImmuneRACE study (first 160 participants) and from 950 to 1,500 subjects provided by 6 global collaborators. The prospective study material was composed of cDNA or gDNA derived from T cells, B-cell-depleted T cells, or PBMCs. The sample metadata nearly always contained a de-identified subject ID, COVID-19 status, age in years and sex. A freely available public database, intended as a resource for researchers studying the immune response to SARS-CoV-2, is where the repertoires were released.

In the prospective study, participants were about 18 to 100 years old, resided in about two dozen geographic areas of the United States, and were enrolled through a virtual design. To assign participants to cohorts, the prospective study relied on clinical history that participants themselves reported in a screening survey and a study questionnaire. ImmuneRACE Cohort 3 recovered participants were defined by two consecutive negative NP/OP PCR tests, healthcare professional clearance, or symptom resolution. In the prospective study, mobile phlebotomists collected whole blood, serum and a nasopharyngeal or oropharyngeal swab from each participant. Prospective study participants could optionally give additional blood draws and questionnaires over an approximately two-month period. Prospective study blood samples were shipped either frozen or at room temperature before DNA extraction. The germline V gene encodes CDR1 SGHRS and CDR2 YFSETQ. There are 12 amino acids in the CDR3, from cysteine to phenylalanine inclusive. CDR3 DNA only is kept here, 36 bases in frame from base 1. V gives up 3 bases and J gives up 5 bases, and the segment between their germline ends measures 8 bases.

Summary of the overall study and its limitations: Clinical and demographic metadata were provided uncurated, with the amount varying by source and participant.

For this clone: The clone's antigen remains unknown. Base qualities are missing; no much larger clone stands one base away.

TCRbeta CDR3 regions were amplified from genomic DNA by means of the immunoSEQ Assay, a bias-controlled multiplex PCR. The authors' pipeline ran thus. The number of nucleated cells in each sample was estimated from the amplification of reference gene primers within the assay. To quantify the absolute abundance of each unique TCRbeta CDR3 rearrangement, sequence reads were collapsed and filtered. For each sample, productive Simpson clonality was calculated as the square root of Simpson's diversity index over productive rearrangements. What TCRdb holds here is the immuneACCESS table cut down to in-frame rearrangements. Part of the clones is not present; checked against another copy, under half of the missing clones reflect an unresolved V gene, and the others are unexplained. Clone size and the V and J calls come from that table; the DNA yielded D and trimming. Present in this sample are approximately 440,000 clones, about 90% of which were seen just once. About 0.7% of the sample is taken by the ten largest.

This receptor chain uses TRBV5-1 and TRBJ2-5; the D gene remains uncertain. Sequencing was done on a sample of PBMCs or T cells enriched from blood (not recorded which). This TCR was recovered from a woman under 30 who had recovered from COVID-19. This receptor has the CDR3 CASSSQLETQYF. Here is the DNA: TGCGCCAGCAGCTCCCAATTGGAGACCCAGTACTTC.